The 16 T cell receptor beta chains below come from one sample, sequenced in a study of shared clonotypes between healthy human individuals. Sequenced by immunoSEQ multiplex PCR; TCRdb stores in-frame clones only, minus some. Of some 600,000 clones detected, 95% to 96% appear once; the ten largest clones hold roughly 0.1%. Naive-designated CD8 cells lacked CD45RO, were positively enriched for CCR7, and omitted terminally differentiated effector memory CD45RA+ cells. Sequenced input: naive CD8+ T cells sorted from blood. The receptors were gathered from a woman aged 25-40 years in good health.

The chain is built from TRBV28 and TRBJ1-5; 9 bases align to TRBD1. Looked up from germline, CDR1 is MDHEN and CDR2 is SYDVKM. The CDR3 runs to 16 residues. V shed 5 bases and J 5 bases; nucleotides not matched to a gene: 10. CDR3 in DNA: TGTGCCAGCAGTCCACTCCCAACAGGGGGCGATCAGCCCCAGCATTTT. Amino acid sequence: CASSPLPTGGDQPQHF.

The chain uses TRBV4-1 and TRBJ1-5, with unresolved D. The CDR3 totals 14 residues. The germline CDR1 and CDR2 sequences are MGHRA and YSYEKL. Trimming left V 2 bases short and J 7 bases short, with 12 bases between. The CDR3 DNA reads TGCGCCAGCAGCCAAAGGGTAGGAGGCCAGCCCCAGCATTTT. It is translated as CASSQRVGGQPQHF.

The gene calls are TRBV5-4 and TRBJ2-5; D gene unclear. Per germline, CDR1 SGHNT and CDR2 YYREEE (reference sequence). The CDR3 loop spans 12 amino acids. Trimming removed 4 bases from V and 1 base from J, with 5 bases in between. The CDR3 region has the DNA TGTGCCAGCAGCGCGGTCCAAGAGACCCAGTACTTC. It yields the protein CASSAVQETQYF.

This clone was observed a few times. This rearrangement joins TRBV27 to TRBJ1-5; 7 nucleotides agree with TRBD1. The J segment lost 3 bases and the V segment lost 11 bases, leaving 7 bases of the junction unmatched. CDR1 MNHEY and CDR2 SMNVEV come from the germline V gene (reference sequence). The CDR3 runs to 13 residues. CDR3: CAAGDRANQPQHF. The CDR3 bases are TGTGCCGCCGGCGACAGGGCCAATCAGCCCCAGCATTTT.

The V and J genes are TRBV11-2 and TRBJ2-7; D remains unclear. Between the trimmed V and J ends, which lost 1 base and 6 bases, there was a span of 7 bases. This CDR3 has 12 amino acids. Germline values: CDR1 SGHAT, CDR2 FQNNGV. CDR3 nucleotides: TGTGCCAGCAGCTTAGGCCTCCTCGAGCAGTACTTC. Its translation is CASSLGLLEQYF.

V is TRBV4-1 and J is TRBJ2-2; the D is unclear. The CDR3 is made up of 14 amino acids. V was pared by 5 bases and J by 4 bases, with 11 bases between. The germline V gene encodes CDR1 MGHRA and CDR2 YSYEKL. The CDR3 sequence: CASSFRGGTGELFF. CDR3 DNA sequence: TGCGCCAGCAGCTTTAGAGGTGGCACCGGGGAGCTGTTTTTT.

The chain joins TRBV7-6 to TRBJ2-7, with 14 bases lining up with TRBD2. The V gene end was trimmed by 6 bases and the J gene end by 3 bases; junction bases not matched to a gene: 10. The CDR3 is 17 residues long. From germline, CDR1 is SGHVS and CDR2 FNYEAQ. The CDR3 bases are TGTGCCAGCAGTCACTCCGGGACTAGCGGGGGTTACTACGAGCAGTACTTC. This gives the protein CASSHSGTSGGYYEQYF. Drawing the rest from reference TRBV7-6 and TRBJ2-7, the complete variable domain is GAGVSQSPRYKVTKRGQDVALRCDPISGHVSLYWYRQALGQGPEFLTYFNYEAQQDKSGLPNDRFSAERPEGSISTLTIQRTEQRDSAMYRCASSHSGTSGGYYEQYFGPGTRLTVT.

The chain recombines TRBV10-1 with TRBJ2-3, with D possibly being TRBD2 (6 bases). Trimming took off 10 bases at V and 4 bases at J, with 12 bases between the two ends. Germline CDR1 is WNHNN and CDR2 is SYGVQD (reference sequence). This CDR3 is 12 amino acids long. CDR3 region: CAIPRLADTQYF. The CDR3 coding sequence is TGCGCCATCCCGAGACTAGCAGATACGCAGTATTTT.

V is TRBV10-1 and J is TRBJ2-5, with 7 nucleotides matching TRBD2. After removal of 0 bases from V and 1 base from J, the junction contained 8 bases not matched to a gene. This CDR3 is built from 17 residues. CDR1 and CDR2 from the germline V gene are WNHNN and SYGVQD (reference sequence). CDR3 region: CASSESAVAGLQETQYF. In nucleotides, the CDR3 is TGCGCCAGCAGTGAGTCGGCAGTAGCGGGTCTCCAAGAGACCCAGTACTTC.

This clone showed up just once. The chain has TRBV28 and TRBJ1-2; no clear D. Trimming shortened V by 2 bases and J by 5 bases, and 15 bases separated the two germline ends. CDR3 length: 15 amino acids. Germline V gives CDR1 MDHEN, CDR2 SYDVKM. DNA for the CDR3: TGTGCCAGCAGTTTAATTGGGTTTCCAGATTATGGCTACACCTTC. Residues: CASSLIGFPDYGYTF.

Concerning this clone: Different DNA sequences within this sample yield the same CDR3. The CDR3 reads CATSRVRGRETQYF. DNA of the CDR3: TGTGCCACCAGCAGAGTCAGGGGCCGGGAGACCCAGTACTTC. The V and J genes are TRBV15 and TRBJ2-5; D perhaps matches TRBD1 (6 bases). CDR1 is LNHNV, CDR2 YYDKDF, per germline (reference sequence). The CDR3 runs to 14 residues. Trimming removed 1 base at V and 5 bases at J, with 11 bases between.

The gene calls are TRBV27 and TRBJ2-1, with 10 bases that match TRBD2. Germline V gene data show CDR1 as MNHEY and CDR2 as SMNVEV (reference sequence). The junction had 5 bases not matched to a gene; V was cut back by 6 bases and J by 6 bases. The CDR3 loop spans 14 amino acids. The CDR3 DNA sequence: TGTGCCAGCAGCTTAGCGGGAGGCGTCAATGAGCAGTTCTTC. This translates into CASSLAGGVNEQFF.

This sequence joins TRBV6-6 and TRBJ2-7, with a possible D match to TRBD2 (6 bases). Trimming pared 2 bases from V and 0 bases from J, leaving 11 bases between. Germline CDR1 MNHNY, CDR2 SVGAGI (reference sequence). This CDR3 comprises 15 residues. For the CDR3, the DNA is TGTGCCAGCAGTTACCGGGACTCAATCTCCTACGAGCAGTACTTC. Its translation is CASSYRDSISYEQYF.

The chain links TRBV7-2 to TRBJ1-1; D unresolved. Per germline, CDR1 SGHTA and CDR2 FQGNSA. V dropped 5 bases and J dropped 8 bases, with 12 bases sitting between them. CDR3 length: 12 residues. The CDR3, as DNA: TGTGCCAGCAGCCCAATGACTCCCGAAGCTTTCTTT. Its protein is CASSPMTPEAFF.

In this sample, this clone turned up once. The chain uses TRBV13 and TRBJ1-2, with D unresolved. The CDR3 loop spans 16 amino acids. Between the trimmed V and J ends, which lost 1 base and 0 bases, there was a span of 12 bases. Germline loops: CDR1 PRHDT, CDR2 FYEKMQ (reference sequence). The CDR3 DNA reads TGTGCCAGCAGCTTAGTTGTTCAAGCGGCTAACTATGGCTACACCTTC. Translating it yields CASSLVVQAANYGYTF.

This clone was recorded once. This rearrangement joins TRBV10-3 to TRBJ1-1, with 8 nucleotides matching TRBD1. Per germline, CDR1 ENHRY and CDR2 SYGVKD. V dropped 0 bases and J dropped 4; count of bases not matched to a gene: 10. This CDR3 region has 17 residues. The CDR3 coding sequence is TGTGCCATCAGTGAGTCCCAGGGGGCCGCCCGTAGCACTGAAGCTTTCTTT. Protein sequence: CAISESQGAARSTEAFF.